The rows below give T cell receptor beta chains drawn from one sample of a study of PD-1 blockade in classical Hodgkin lymphoma. Some clones are missing from TCRdb's copy, which holds only in-frame ones; the method was immunoSEQ multiplex PCR. Of roughly 140,000 clones in the sample, around 84% are singletons; the top ten hold roughly 8.4%. The starting material was peripheral blood mononuclear cells (PBMCs), obtained before the second cycle of nivolumab. These receptors were obtained from a human donor with classical Hodgkin lymphoma. CDR3s include the opening cysteine and the closing phenylalanine or tryptophan. The D gene is left open where the match is weak. Clone size is shown for a subset of rows, as once, few, many or a class of expanded clone.

d_call: -
clone_size: -
j_call: TRBJ2-5
v_call: TRBV4-3
cdr3_aa: CASSQGGQGPETQYF
cdr3_nt: TGCGCCAGCAGCCAAGGTGGGCAGGGGCCAGAGACCCAGTACTTC

d_call: TRBD1
clone_size: -
j_call: TRBJ2-2
v_call: TRBV29-1
cdr3_aa: CSVTGVVSGELFF
cdr3_nt: TGCAGCGTGACAGGGGTTGTATCCGGGGAGCTGTTTTTT

d_call: -
clone_size: once
j_call: TRBJ1-2
v_call: TRBV7-8
cdr3_aa: CASSLAAQGSGYTF
cdr3_nt: TGTGCCAGCAGCTTAGCGGCCCAGGGCTCTGGCTACACCTTC

d_call: -
clone_size: -
j_call: TRBJ2-7
v_call: TRBV6-5
cdr3_aa: CASSYSSPYEQYF
cdr3_nt: TGTGCCAGCAGTTACTCGAGCCCCTACGAGCAGTACTTC

d_call: -
clone_size: once
j_call: TRBJ2-7
v_call: TRBV7-8
cdr3_aa: CASSFFAGAYEQYF
cdr3_nt: TGTGCCAGCAGCTTTTTTGCAGGGGCGTACGAGCAGTACTTC

d_call: -
clone_size: -
j_call: TRBJ2-5
v_call: TRBV7-7
cdr3_aa: CASSSQSGQWETQYF
cdr3_nt: TGTGCTAGCAGCTCCCAGTCGGGGCAGTGGGAGACCCAGTACTTC

d_call: TRBD2
clone_size: -
j_call: TRBJ2-1
v_call: TRBV7-6
cdr3_aa: CASSPRSSGGVKGNEQFF
cdr3_nt: TGTGCCAGCAGCCCCCGGTCGTCCGGGGGGGTCAAAGGGAATGAGCAGTTCTTC

d_call: -
clone_size: -
j_call: TRBJ2-7
v_call: TRBV10-3
cdr3_aa: CAISEMGSQPYEQYF
cdr3_nt: TGTGCCATCAGTGAGATGGGAAGCCAACCCTACGAGCAGTACTTC

d_call: TRBD2
clone_size: -
j_call: TRBJ2-2
v_call: TRBV2
cdr3_aa: CASGAGRGGELFF
cdr3_nt: TGTGCCAGCGGGGCGGGGAGGGGCGGGGAGCTGTTTTTT

d_call: -
clone_size: -
j_call: TRBJ2-2
v_call: TRBV19
cdr3_aa: CASSIDHQYTGELFF
cdr3_nt: TGTGCCAGTAGTATAGATCATCAGTACACCGGGGAGCTGTTTTTT